Listed below are T cell receptor beta chains from one sample, sequenced in a study of T cell changes during pregnancy in multiple sclerosis. Produced via immunoSEQ multiplex PCR; TCRdb's table is partial and in-frame only. The table records 29,000 or so clones, approximately 92% of them present only once. The specimen comprised CD8+ T cells from peripheral blood mononuclear cells, sampled before pregnancy. All receptors derive from a female donor with multiple sclerosis, enrolled in a pregnancy study. The CDR3 runs from the conserved cysteine through the conserved F or W. The D gene is left open where the match is weak. Rows give clone size only sometimes, using once, few, many, or a class for an expanded clone.

J: TRBJ1-5
size: NA
V: TRBV28
D: NA
DNA: TGTGCCAGCACCCCTCGAGACAATAGCAATCAGCCCCAGCATTTT
CDR3: CASTPRDNSNQPQHF

J: TRBJ1-2
size: NA
V: TRBV27
D: NA
DNA: TGTGCCAGCAGTTCGACAAATTCAGGGGTCGGCTACACCTTC
CDR3: CASSSTNSGVGYTF

J: TRBJ1-1
size: NA
V: TRBV12-5
D: NA
DNA: TGTGCTAGTGGTTTGGGTCAGGGAATTGAAGCTTTCTTT
CDR3: CASGLGQGIEAFF

J: TRBJ2-2
size: NA
V: TRBV7-3
D: NA
DNA: TGTGCCAGCAGCGTATACACCGGGGAGCTGTTTTTT
CDR3: CASSVYTGELFF

J: TRBJ1-3
size: once
V: TRBV7-8
D: NA
DNA: TGTGCCAGCAGCTTAGGGGGGGGGTTCTTCTCTGGAAACACCATATATTTT
CDR3: CASSLGGGFFSGNTIYF

J: TRBJ2-2
size: NA
V: TRBV5-1
D: TRBD2
DNA: TGCGCCAGCAGGACTAGCGGGAGCTACACCGGGGAGCTGTTTTTT
CDR3: CASRTSGSYTGELFF

J: TRBJ1-2
size: NA
V: TRBV2
D: NA
DNA: TGTGCCAGCTTACCCCTAAGGGGTAACTATGGCTACACCTTC
CDR3: CASLPLRGNYGYTF

J: TRBJ2-7
size: NA
V: TRBV27
D: TRBD2
DNA: TGTGCCAGCAGTTCATTCGGACTAGCGGGAGAGGGCGAGCAGTACTTC
CDR3: CASSSFGLAGEGEQYF

J: TRBJ1-2
size: NA
V: TRBV30
D: NA
DNA: TGTGCCTGGAGAATTCCTCCGACAGATGGCTACACCTTC
CDR3: CAWRIPPTDGYTF

J: TRBJ2-3
size: NA
V: TRBV7-9
D: TRBD1
DNA: TGTGCCAGCAGCGGACAGGGGGGAGGAGATACGCAGTATTTT
CDR3: CASSGQGGGDTQYF

J: TRBJ1-5
size: NA
V: TRBV6-5
D: NA
DNA: TGTGCCAGCAGCACGTGGGCCCTCAATCAGCCCCAGCATTTT
CDR3: CASSTWALNQPQHF

J: TRBJ2-1
size: NA
V: TRBV7-9
D: TRBD2
DNA: TGTGCCAGCAGCCAGGCGGGAGGGCCGTCAAATGAGCAGTTCTTC
CDR3: CASSQAGGPSNEQFF

J: TRBJ2-7
size: NA
V: TRBV6-5
D: TRBD2
DNA: TGTGCCAGCGGGGGGGGGTTCTACGAGCAGTACTTC
CDR3: CASGGGFYEQYF

J: TRBJ2-3
size: NA
V: TRBV19
D: TRBD2
DNA: TGTGCCAGTACCACGACTAGCCCTCTGCATACGCAGTATTTT
CDR3: CASTTTSPLHTQYF

J: TRBJ2-1
size: once
V: TRBV28
D: NA
DNA: TGTGCCAGCGGACAGGGAGGGGATGAGCAGTTCTTC
CDR3: CASGQGGDEQFF

J: TRBJ1-1
size: few
V: TRBV5-5
D: NA
DNA: TGTGCCAGCAGCTTTGGAGGGGTTTCAGAAGCTTTCTTT
CDR3: CASSFGGVSEAFF

J: TRBJ2-1
size: NA
V: TRBV4-3
D: TRBD2
DNA: TGCGCCAGCAGCCAAGTACAGCGGGGGTCAAATGAGCAGTTCTTC
CDR3: CASSQVQRGSNEQFF

J: TRBJ2-7
size: few
V: TRBV2
D: TRBD1
DNA: TGTGCCAGCAGCGGGACAGATGCCGAGCAGTACTTC
CDR3: CASSGTDAEQYF

J: TRBJ1-4
size: medium-sized
V: TRBV5-1
D: NA
DNA: TGCGCCAGCCGTGGGGCAGGCAGTAATGAAAAACTGTTTTTT
CDR3: CASRGAGSNEKLFF

J: TRBJ2-1
size: NA
V: TRBV5-6
D: NA
DNA: TGTGCCAGCAGCTTCCGACCTTCGGGTAATGAGCAGTTCTTC
CDR3: CASSFRPSGNEQFF

J: TRBJ2-7
size: NA
V: TRBV11-2
D: NA
DNA: TGTGCCAGCAGCTTAGATCGGAGGGATTACGGGGAGTACGAGCAGTACTTC
CDR3: CASSLDRRDYGEYEQYF

J: TRBJ2-3
size: NA
V: TRBV30
D: TRBD1
DNA: TGTGCCTGGAGTGTAGGGACAGGGGGCGCAGATACGCAGTATTTT
CDR3: CAWSVGTGGADTQYF

J: TRBJ2-7
size: once
V: TRBV28
D: NA
DNA: TGTGCCAGCTTGACAGGTACCTACGAGCAGTACTTC
CDR3: CASLTGTYEQYF

J: TRBJ2-3
size: NA
V: TRBV9
D: TRBD2
DNA: TGTGCCAGCAGCGTAGGGGCTAGCGGGATCGATACGCAGTATTTT
CDR3: CASSVGASGIDTQYF

J: TRBJ1-2
size: NA
V: TRBV7-9
D: NA
DNA: TGTGCCAGCAGCCCCCGGACAACTAACTATGGCTACACCTTC
CDR3: CASSPRTTNYGYTF

J: TRBJ1-1
size: NA
V: TRBV7-2
D: NA
DNA: TGTGCCAGCATCGAATCCCCAGGGCAATGGGGCACTGAAGCTTTCTTT
CDR3: CASIESPGQWGTEAFF

J: TRBJ1-2
size: NA
V: TRBV19
D: NA
DNA: TGTGCCAGTAGTAGAGCCCGGACAGCGGACTATGGCTACACCTTC
CDR3: CASSRARTADYGYTF

J: TRBJ2-6
size: NA
V: TRBV12-5
D: NA
DNA: TGTGCTAGTGGTTTGGTATGGTCGAGGGGGTCTGGGGCCAACGTCCTGACTTTC
CDR3: CASGLVWSRGSGANVLTF

J: TRBJ1-5
size: NA
V: TRBV2
D: TRBD1
DNA: TGTGCCAGCAGTGAAACGGGACAGGTTTATAGCAATCAGCCCCAGCATTTT
CDR3: CASSETGQVYSNQPQHF

J: TRBJ2-1
size: NA
V: TRBV29-1
D: NA
DNA: TGCAGCGTTGTGCGGAATGAGCAGTTCTTC
CDR3: CSVVRNEQFF

J: TRBJ1-2
size: NA
V: TRBV9
D: NA
DNA: TGTGCCAGCAGCGTCGGGATTCTCAGTGGCTACACCTTC
CDR3: CASSVGILSGYTF

J: TRBJ2-1
size: NA
V: TRBV7-9
D: TRBD2
DNA: TGTGCCAGCAGCTACCCGAGGGGACTAGCGGGAAACAATGAGCAGTTCTTC
CDR3: CASSYPRGLAGNNEQFF

J: TRBJ2-3
size: NA
V: TRBV7-3
D: TRBD2
DNA: TGTGCCAGCACCTCTAGCGGGACAAGCACAGATACGCAGTATTTT
CDR3: CASTSSGTSTDTQYF

J: TRBJ2-7
size: NA
V: TRBV5-1
D: TRBD1
DNA: TGCGCCAGCAGCCCCAGAGGGACAGGGGACGAGCAGTACTTC
CDR3: CASSPRGTGDEQYF

J: TRBJ2-1
size: NA
V: TRBV7-3
D: NA
DNA: TGTGCCAGCAGCTTAAAACTCGGGTTACGCAATGAGCAGTTCTTC
CDR3: CASSLKLGLRNEQFF

J: TRBJ2-1
size: NA
V: TRBV27
D: NA
DNA: TGTGCCAGCAGTTTAGCGGGAATTAAGGGCAATGAGCAGTTCTTC
CDR3: CASSLAGIKGNEQFF

J: TRBJ2-7
size: NA
V: TRBV7-2
D: NA
DNA: TGTGCCAGCAGCTTAGCCCGGACACCCACCTACGAGCAGTACTTC
CDR3: CASSLARTPTYEQYF

J: TRBJ2-3
size: NA
V: TRBV6-1
D: TRBD1
DNA: TGTGCCAGCAGCCGCGACAGGGGGCGGGATACGCAGTATTTT
CDR3: CASSRDRGRDTQYF

J: TRBJ2-3
size: NA
V: TRBV5-4
D: TRBD2
DNA: TGTGCCAGCAGCCTGCCCGGGCGGGGGGGCCTCACAGATACGCAGTATTTT
CDR3: CASSLPGRGGLTDTQYF

J: TRBJ1-2
size: NA
V: TRBV5-5
D: NA
DNA: TGTGCCAGCAGCTTAGGTGGAGGGGAATCGCGTGGCTACACCTTC
CDR3: CASSLGGGESRGYTF

J: TRBJ1-5
size: NA
V: TRBV28
D: TRBD1
DNA: TGTGCCAGCAGCTGGAGGACAGGGTCCCATCAGCCCCAGCATTTT
CDR3: CASSWRTGSHQPQHF

J: TRBJ2-5
size: NA
V: TRBV18
D: NA
DNA: TGTGCCAGCTCACCCGACAGACCCCAAGAGACCCAGTACTTC
CDR3: CASSPDRPQETQYF

J: TRBJ2-1
size: NA
V: TRBV18
D: TRBD2
DNA: TGTGCCAGCTCACCACCGCCTAGCGGGAGGGAAACCTACAATGAGCAGTTCTTC
CDR3: CASSPPPSGRETYNEQFF

J: TRBJ2-1
size: NA
V: TRBV10-3
D: NA
DNA: TGTGCCATCAGTGGGGGAGAACTAGGAGGCAATGAGCAGTTCTTC
CDR3: CAISGGELGGNEQFF

J: TRBJ1-2
size: NA
V: TRBV5-1
D: NA
DNA: TGCGCCAGCAGCCCTGACAGGTTTAACTATGGCTACACCTTC
CDR3: CASSPDRFNYGYTF

J: TRBJ2-1
size: NA
V: TRBV9
D: NA
DNA: TGTGCCAGCAGCGAGATGCCCCTCCTCAGCTCCTACAATGAGCAGTTCTTC
CDR3: CASSEMPLLSSYNEQFF

J: TRBJ2-1
size: NA
V: TRBV19
D: NA
DNA: TGTGCCAGTAGTATGGTCGGCGGGAACTCCTACAATGAGCAGTTCTTC
CDR3: CASSMVGGNSYNEQFF

J: TRBJ1-1
size: NA
V: TRBV19
D: NA
DNA: TGTGCCAGTAGTACCCGGGGGGCAGGTACTGAAGCTTTCTTT
CDR3: CASSTRGAGTEAFF

J: TRBJ1-1
size: NA
V: TRBV6-5
D: TRBD1
DNA: TGTGCCAGCAGTTTACAGGGGGCTTACACTGAAGCTTTCTTT
CDR3: CASSLQGAYTEAFF

J: TRBJ1-1
size: NA
V: TRBV9
D: TRBD1
DNA: TGTGCCAGCAGCGGGGGACAGGGGTTGAACACTGAAGCTTTCTTT
CDR3: CASSGGQGLNTEAFF

J: TRBJ2-7
size: NA
V: TRBV2
D: NA
DNA: TGTGCCAGCAGTGTGGCAGGCGAGCAGTACTTC
CDR3: CASSVAGEQYF

J: TRBJ2-1
size: NA
V: TRBV4-2
D: TRBD2
DNA: TGTGCCAGCAGCGAAGGGGATGCCCCTAGCGGGGGGATTTACAATGAGCAGTTCTTC
CDR3: CASSEGDAPSGGIYNEQFF

J: TRBJ2-7
size: NA
V: TRBV12-5
D: TRBD1
DNA: TGTGCTAGTGGTCCGGGACAGGGTCTCTACGAGCAGTACTTC
CDR3: CASGPGQGLYEQYF

J: TRBJ2-7
size: NA
V: TRBV18
D: TRBD2
DNA: TGTGCCAGCTCACCTGAAAGCGGGGTCCTGCTCTACGAGCAGTACTTC
CDR3: CASSPESGVLLYEQYF

J: TRBJ2-1
size: NA
V: TRBV7-9
D: NA
DNA: TGTGCCAGCAGCTTAATTACGGGGGACAATGAGCAGTTCTTC
CDR3: CASSLITGDNEQFF